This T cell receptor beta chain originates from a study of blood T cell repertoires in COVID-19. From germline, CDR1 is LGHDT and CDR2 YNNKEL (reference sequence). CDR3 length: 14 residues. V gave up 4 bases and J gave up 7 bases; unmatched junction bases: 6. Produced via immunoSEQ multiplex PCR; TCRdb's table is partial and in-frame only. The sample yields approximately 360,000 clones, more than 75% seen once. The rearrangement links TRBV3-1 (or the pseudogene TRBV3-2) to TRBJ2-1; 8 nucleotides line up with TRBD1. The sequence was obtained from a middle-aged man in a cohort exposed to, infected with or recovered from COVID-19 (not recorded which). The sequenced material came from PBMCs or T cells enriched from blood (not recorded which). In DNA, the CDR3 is TGTGCCAGCAGCCCCCAGGGGGCGCGAAATGAGCAGTTCTTC. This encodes CASSPQGARNEQFF.